This TCR beta chain came from a study of blood T cell repertoires in COVID-19. Overall study context: From T cells, B-cell-depleted T cells, or PBMCs came the material, which was cDNA or gDNA.

Profiled with immunoSEQ multiplex PCR; TCRdb holds only in-frame clones, not every one. The table lists around 290,000 clones, more than 70% of them singletons. Across about two dozen US areas, participants ranged in age from roughly 18 to 89 years. This sequence was found in an older woman in a cohort exposed to, infected with or recovered from COVID-19 (not recorded which). The sample was PBMCs or T cells enriched from blood (not recorded which).

The CDR3 nucleotides are TGCAGCGTTGAAGATCTTCGACTAGCGGGAGTGAGCACCGGGGAGCTGTTTTTT. Translating gives CSVEDLRLAGVSTGELFF. The rearrangement uses TRBV29-1 and TRBJ2-2; 12 bases line up with TRBD2. The germline CDR1 and CDR2 sequences are SQVTM and ANQGSEA. The CDR3 runs to 18 residues. J lost 4 bases, V lost 0 bases, and 9 bases had no gene match.